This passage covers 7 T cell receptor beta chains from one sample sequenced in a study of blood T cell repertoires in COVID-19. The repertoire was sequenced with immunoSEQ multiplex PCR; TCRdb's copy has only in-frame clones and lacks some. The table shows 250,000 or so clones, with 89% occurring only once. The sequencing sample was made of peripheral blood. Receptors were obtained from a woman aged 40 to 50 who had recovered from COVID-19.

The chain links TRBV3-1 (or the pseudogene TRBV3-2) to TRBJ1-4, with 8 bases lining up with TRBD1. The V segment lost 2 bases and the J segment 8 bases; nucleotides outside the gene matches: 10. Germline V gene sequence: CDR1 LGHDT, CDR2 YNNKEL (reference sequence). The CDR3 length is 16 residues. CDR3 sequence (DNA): TGTGCCAGCAGCCAACGCAGGGGGCATACGGGAGAAAAACTGTTTTTT. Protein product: CASSQRRGHTGEKLFF.

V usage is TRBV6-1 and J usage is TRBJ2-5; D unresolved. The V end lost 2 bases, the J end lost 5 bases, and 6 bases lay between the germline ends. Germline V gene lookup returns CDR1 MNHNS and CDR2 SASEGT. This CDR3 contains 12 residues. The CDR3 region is CASSEQKETQYF. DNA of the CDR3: TGTGCCAGCAGTGAACAGAAGGAGACCCAGTACTTC.

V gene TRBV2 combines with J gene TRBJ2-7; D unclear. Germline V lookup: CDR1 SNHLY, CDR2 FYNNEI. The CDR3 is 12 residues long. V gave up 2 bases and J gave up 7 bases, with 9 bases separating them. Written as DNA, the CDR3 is TGTGCCAGCAGTGAAACTCCGAGAGAGCAGTACTTC. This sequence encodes CASSETPREQYF. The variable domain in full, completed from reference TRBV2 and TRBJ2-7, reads EPEVTQTPSHQVTQMGQEVILRCVPISNHLYFYWYRQILGQKVEFLVSFYNNEISEKSEIFDDQFSVERPDGSNFTLKIRSTKLEDSAMYFCASSETPREQYFGPGTRLTVT.

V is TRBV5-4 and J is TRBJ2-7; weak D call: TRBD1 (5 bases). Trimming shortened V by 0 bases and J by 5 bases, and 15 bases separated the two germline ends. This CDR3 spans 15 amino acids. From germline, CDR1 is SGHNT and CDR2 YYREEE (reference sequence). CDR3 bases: TGTGCCAGCAGCTTGGTTCCCCTGGGGCCTCACGAGCAGTACTTC. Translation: CASSLVPLGPHEQYF. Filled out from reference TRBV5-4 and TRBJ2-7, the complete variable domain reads ETGVTQSPTHLIKTRGQQVTLRCSSQSGHNTVSWYQQALGQGPQFIFQYYREEENGRGNFPPRFSGLQFPNYSSELNVNALELDDSALYLCASSLVPLGPHEQYFGPGTRLTVT.

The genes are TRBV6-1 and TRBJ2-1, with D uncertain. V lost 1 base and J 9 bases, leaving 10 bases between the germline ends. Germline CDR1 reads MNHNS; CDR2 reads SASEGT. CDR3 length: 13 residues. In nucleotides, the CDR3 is TGTGCCAGCAGTGAAGTCCCCCCGGGTGAGCAGTTCTTC. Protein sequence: CASSEVPPGEQFF.

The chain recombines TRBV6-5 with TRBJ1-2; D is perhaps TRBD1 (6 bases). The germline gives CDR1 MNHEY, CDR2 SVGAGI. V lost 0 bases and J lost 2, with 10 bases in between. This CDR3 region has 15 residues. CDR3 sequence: CASSYSKQGNYGYTF. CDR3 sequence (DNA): TGTGCCAGCAGTTACTCGAAGCAGGGGAACTATGGCTACACCTTC.

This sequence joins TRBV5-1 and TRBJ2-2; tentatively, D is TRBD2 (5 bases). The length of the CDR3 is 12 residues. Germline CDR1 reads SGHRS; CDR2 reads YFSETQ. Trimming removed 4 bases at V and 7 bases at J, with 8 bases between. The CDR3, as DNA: TGCGCCAGCAGCCCGGCGGGCGGGGAGCTGTTTTTT. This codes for CASSPAGGELFF.